In this sample, the clone carrying this TCR beta chain turned up a few times. Its matching antigen is unknown. This entry comes from a study of T-cell memory formation after mild COVID-19. The overall study: Clustering of TCRs was largely donor specific. Study conclusions and caveats: CD4+ contracting clones lay mainly in CM and EM, CD8+ ones in EMRA.

The CDR3 loop spans 12 amino acids. The germline gives CDR1 SQVTM, CDR2 ANQGSEA. V was pared by 5 bases and J by 0 bases, with 2 bases between. TCRdb used MiXCR to reprocess the 5' RACE reads, holding one entry per CDR3 protein. The sample holds 180,000 or so distinct CDR3 sequences; around 10% are singletons and the top ten take approximately 3.8%. V usage is TRBV29-1 and J usage is TRBJ2-6; unclear D gene. What was sequenced was PBMCs or a T cell subset sorted from them (not recorded which). The sequence was obtained from a man in his late teens or twenties who had mild COVID-19 (a few samples of this study predate the infection). Cell type and time point are not known. In DNA form, the CDR3 reads TGCAGCGTTTACTCTGGGGCCAACGTCCTGACTTTC. This encodes CSVYSGANVLTF. The full variable domain, rest sourced from reference TRBV29-1 and TRBJ2-6, is SAVISQKPSRDICQRGTSLTIQCQVDSQVTMMFWYRQQPGQSLTLIATANQGSEATYESGFVIDKFPISRPNLTFSTLTVSNMSPEDSSIYLCSVYSGANVLTFGAGSRLTVL.